This T cell receptor (beta chain) was observed in a study of CD8 T cells in Susac syndrome. Random hexamers primed reverse transcription of about 0.5 to 1 ug RNA. The amplification used immunoSEQ multiplex PCR on TCR beta CDR3; it spanned 54 Vbeta and 13 Jbeta. TCRdb fed the immunoSEQ multiplex PCR reads into MiXCR, producing one record per CDR3 protein. There are 130,000 or so distinct CDR3 sequences in the sample; roughly 80% occur only once, and roughly 0.5% lies in the top ten. The germline gives CDR1 MNHEY, CDR2 SVGAGI. The CDR3 runs to 17 residues. The V gene end was trimmed by 2 bases and the J gene end by 5 bases; junction bases not matched to a gene: 11. The authors sequenced TCR beta from blood CD8+ and CD4+ T cells. Negative isolation was used for CD8+ and CD4+ T cells and FACS enrichment for TEMRA cells.

This TCR derives from a human donor with multiple sclerosis. Specimen: CD8+ T cells from PBMCs. The rearrangement uses TRBV6-5 and TRBJ2-2, with 7 nucleotides matching TRBD2. The CDR3 loop reads CASSYAPGGERTGELFF. The CDR3, as DNA: TGTGCCAGCAGTTACGCCCCGGGAGGTGAAAGGACCGGGGAGCTGTTTTTT.